A selection of T cell receptor beta chains follows, all from one sample in a study of cytomegalovirus exposure and HLA in healthy donors. Libraries were prepared by immunoSEQ multiplex PCR; TCRdb keeps only in-frame clonotypes and omits some of them. This table has about 270,000 clones, approximately 86% appearing once. Sample: PBMCs. These receptors were taken from a woman aged 18 to 35 in good health and CMV-seronegative. Both conserved end residues are part of each CDR3. D genes are given only for firm matches. The size field is filled for only some rows; it gives once, few, many or a size class.

TRBJ1-4,NA,TRBV9,TRBD1,CASSVEQGDEKLFF,TGTGCCAGCAGCGTAGAACAGGGGGATGAAAAACTGTTTTTT
TRBJ2-6,once,TRBV5-1,NA,CASSLEITGANVLTF,TGCGCCAGCAGCTTAGAGATTACGGGGGCCAACGTCCTGACTTTC
TRBJ2-3,NA,TRBV25-1,TRBD2,CASSSTGGAGDTQYF,TGTGCCAGCAGTTCGACGGGGGGGGCCGGGGATACGCAGTATTTT
TRBJ1-2,NA,TRBV4-1,TRBD1,CASSREGQGSYGYTF,TGCGCCAGCAGCCGCGAAGGACAGGGTTCCTATGGCTACACCTTC
TRBJ1-3,NA,TRBV5-1,NA,CASGQGSGNTIYF,TGCGCCAGCGGGCAGGGCTCTGGAAACACCATATATTTT
TRBJ1-1,NA,TRBV7-9,NA,CASSITGPTEAFF,TGTGCCAGCAGCATTACAGGGCCGACTGAAGCTTTCTTT
TRBJ2-7,NA,TRBV6-5,TRBD1,CASVGQLYEQYF,TGTGCCAGCGTGGGACAGTTGTACGAGCAGTACTTC
TRBJ1-1,NA,TRBV6-5,NA,CASTQGGDTEAFF,TGTGCCAGCACCCAGGGCGGGGACACTGAAGCTTTCTTT
TRBJ1-5,NA,TRBV19,NA,CASNRIGNQPQHF,TGTGCCAGTAATAGAATCGGGAATCAGCCCCAGCATTTT
TRBJ2-3,NA,TRBV18,NA,CASSPPMGGSGTQYF,TGTGCCAGCTCACCACCGATGGGGGGAAGTGGCACGCAGTATTTT
TRBJ1-5,NA,TRBV9,NA,CASSVGNSNQPQHF,TGTGCCAGCAGCGTAGGCAACTCTAATCAGCCCCAGCATTTT
TRBJ2-5,NA,TRBV6-6,TRBD2,CASSLAGGVETQYF,TGTGCCAGCAGCTTAGCGGGGGGGGTGGAGACCCAGTACTTC
TRBJ2-6,NA,TRBV5-1,NA,CASSFYREPGANVLTF,TGCGCCAGCAGCTTCTACAGGGAACCCGGGGCCAACGTCCTGACTTTC
TRBJ1-5,NA,TRBV27,NA,CASSLNPNGGQPQHF,TGTGCCAGCAGTTTAAACCCCAACGGCGGTCAGCCCCAGCATTTT
TRBJ1-2,NA,TRBV6-5,TRBD1,CASSYSLGQGSYTF,TGTGCCAGCAGTTACTCTCTCGGACAGGGCAGCTACACCTTC
TRBJ2-7,NA,TRBV7-9,NA,CASSPVGAGYEQYF,TGTGCCAGCAGCCCTGTGGGCGCGGGATACGAGCAGTACTTC
TRBJ2-7,NA,TRBV30,NA,CAWSVRGPYEQYF,TGTGCCTGGAGTGTAAGGGGCCCGTACGAGCAGTACTTC
TRBJ1-5,NA,TRBV27,NA,CASSLFGNQPQHF,TGTGCCAGCAGTTTATTCGGCAATCAGCCCCAGCATTTT
TRBJ1-2,NA,TRBV6-5,TRBD1,CASTAYQGADYGYTF,TGTGCCAGCACAGCGTATCAGGGGGCGGACTATGGCTACACCTTC
TRBJ2-7,NA,TRBV30,NA,CAWSLPSGTYEQYF,TGTGCCTGGAGTCTCCCGTCCGGGACCTACGAGCAGTACTTC
TRBJ1-2,few,TRBV7-9,TRBD1,CASSLAGGYYGYTF,TGTGCCAGCAGCCTCGCAGGGGGCTACTATGGCTACACCTTC
TRBJ1-1,NA,TRBV7-3,NA,CASSSPGGNTEAFF,TGTGCCAGCAGCTCACCGGGAGGGAACACTGAAGCTTTCTTT
TRBJ2-1,NA,TRBV12-2,NA,CASRLGVMDLGSPYNEQFF,TGTGCAAGTCGCTTAGGTGTTATGGACCTAGGGAGCCCCTACAATGAGCAGTTCTTC
TRBJ1-2,NA,TRBV6-5,TRBD1,CASSYFRDRVLRYTF,TGTGCCAGCAGTTACTTCCGGGACAGGGTATTACGCTACACCTTC
TRBJ1-1,once,TRBV2,TRBD1,CASRTSGTGAPEFRTEAFF,TGTGCCAGCAGAACCTCCGGGACAGGGGCGCCCGAATTCCGGACTGAAGCTTTCTTT
TRBJ2-7,NA,TRBV9,TRBD1,CASSDRTGPYEQYF,TGTGCCAGCAGCGACCGGACAGGGCCCTACGAGCAGTACTTC
TRBJ2-7,NA,TRBV2,TRBD1,CASLRTGDSSYEQYF,TGTGCCAGCCTAAGGACAGGCGATAGCTCCTACGAGCAGTACTTC
TRBJ1-2,NA,TRBV6-4,NA,CASSERGADYGYTF,TGTGCCAGCAGTGAACGGGGTGCTGACTATGGCTACACCTTC
TRBJ2-1,NA,TRBV4-2,NA,CASSQEGRGSYNEQFF,TGTGCCAGCAGCCAAGAGGGCAGGGGTTCCTACAATGAGCAGTTCTTC
TRBJ2-3,NA,TRBV27,NA,CASRLTGSSTDTQYF,TGTGCCAGCAGACTTACCGGGTCTAGCACAGATACGCAGTATTTT
TRBJ2-7,NA,TRBV2,NA,CASSLTGSYEQYF,TGTGCCAGCAGCCTGACAGGATCCTACGAGCAGTACTTC
TRBJ2-5,NA,TRBV5-1,NA,CASSLGTSGETQYF,TGCGCCAGCAGCCTGGGTACCTCGGGGGAGACCCAGTACTTC
TRBJ2-1,once,TRBV29-1,TRBD2,CSVGASGSLYNEQFF,TGCAGCGTTGGGGCTAGCGGGAGCCTCTACAATGAGCAGTTCTTC
TRBJ1-2,few,TRBV10-2,TRBD1,CASSEFDRGGYTF,TGCGCCAGCAGTGAGTTCGACAGGGGGGGCTACACCTTC
TRBJ2-1,NA,TRBV2,NA,CASSLSFDNEQFF,TGTGCCAGCAGTTTGTCCTTTGACAATGAGCAGTTCTTC
TRBJ2-5,NA,TRBV10-1,TRBD2,CASSDASGSLKTQYF,TGCGCCAGCAGTGACGCTAGCGGGAGCTTAAAGACCCAGTACTTC
TRBJ2-3,NA,TRBV7-6,NA,CASSPSTDTQYF,TGTGCCAGCTCCCCTAGCACAGATACGCAGTATTTT
TRBJ2-3,few,TRBV5-1,NA,CASSFDSPPDTQYF,TGCGCCAGCAGCTTCGACTCCCCCCCAGATACGCAGTATTTT
TRBJ2-2,NA,TRBV7-6,NA,CASSASGNTGELFF,TGTGCCAGCAGCGCAAGCGGAAACACCGGGGAGCTGTTTTTT
TRBJ2-7,NA,TRBV27,TRBD2,CASSFGGGSYEQYF,TGTGCCAGCAGTTTTGGCGGGGGCTCCTACGAGCAGTACTTC
TRBJ2-1,NA,TRBV28,TRBD2,CARSGTTDNEQFF,TGTGCCAGATCCGGGACTACCGACAATGAGCAGTTCTTC
TRBJ1-1,NA,TRBV7-6,NA,CASSSNRATNTEAFF,TGTGCCAGCAGCTCCAACAGGGCCACGAACACTGAAGCTTTCTTT
TRBJ2-5,NA,TRBV6-7,TRBD2,CASSSSAREAQETQYF,TGTGCCAGCAGTTCCTCTGCGCGGGAGGCTCAAGAGACCCAGTACTTC
TRBJ1-2,few,TRBV29-1,NA,CSVRGDNSDYTF,TGCAGCGTCCGAGGGGACAACTCTGACTACACCTTC
TRBJ2-7,once,TRBV5-6,NA,CASSFRGYEQYF,TGTGCCAGCAGCTTCAGGGGCTACGAGCAGTACTTC
TRBJ1-5,NA,TRBV6-5,NA,CASSYSRQGNKPQHF,TGTGCCAGCAGTTACTCGCGTCAGGGGAATAAGCCCCAGCATTTT
TRBJ1-2,NA,TRBV5-6,NA,CASSLVTGSTYGYTF,TGTGCCAGCAGCTTGGTAACGGGGAGTACCTATGGCTACACCTTC
TRBJ1-6,NA,TRBV7-9,NA,CASSLRAEGVGSPLHF,TGTGCCAGCAGCTTACGGGCAGAAGGGGTGGGCTCACCCCTCCACTTT
TRBJ1-5,once,TRBV25-1,TRBD1,CASSDGTVNQPQHF,TGTGCCAGCAGCGATGGGACAGTCAATCAGCCCCAGCATTTT
TRBJ2-7,NA,TRBV6-5,NA,CASSYSQGWGYEQYF,TGTGCCAGCAGTTACTCGCAGGGGTGGGGCTACGAGCAGTACTTC
TRBJ2-1,NA,TRBV5-1,TRBD2,CASRGTSGYNEQFF,TGCGCCAGCAGGGGGACTAGCGGATACAATGAGCAGTTCTTC